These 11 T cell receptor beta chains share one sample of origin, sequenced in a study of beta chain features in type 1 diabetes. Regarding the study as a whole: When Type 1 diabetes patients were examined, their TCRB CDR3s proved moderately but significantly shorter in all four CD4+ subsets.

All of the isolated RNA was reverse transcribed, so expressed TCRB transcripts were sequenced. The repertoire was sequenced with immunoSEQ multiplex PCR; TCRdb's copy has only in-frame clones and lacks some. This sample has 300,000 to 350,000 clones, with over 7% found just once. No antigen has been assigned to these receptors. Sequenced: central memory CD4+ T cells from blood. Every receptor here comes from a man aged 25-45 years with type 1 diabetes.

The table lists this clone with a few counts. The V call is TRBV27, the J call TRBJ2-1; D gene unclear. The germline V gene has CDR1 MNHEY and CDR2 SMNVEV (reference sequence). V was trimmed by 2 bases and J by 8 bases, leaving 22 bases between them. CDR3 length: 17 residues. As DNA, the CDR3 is TGTGCCAGCAGTTTACGGAATTCACGGTGGAGATCTGATGAGCAGTTCTTC. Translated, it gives CASSLRNSRWRSDEQFF.

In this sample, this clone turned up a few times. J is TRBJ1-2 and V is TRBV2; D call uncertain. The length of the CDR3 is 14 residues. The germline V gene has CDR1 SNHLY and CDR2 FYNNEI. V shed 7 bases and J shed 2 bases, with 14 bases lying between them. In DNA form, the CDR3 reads TGTGCCAGCAAAAGGACCCAAGGAAACTATGGCTACACCTTC. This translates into CASKRTQGNYGYTF. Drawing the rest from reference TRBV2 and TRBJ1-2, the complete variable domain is EPEVTQTPSHQVTQMGQEVILRCVPISNHLYFYWYRQILGQKVEFLVSFYNNEISEKSEIFDDQFSVERPDGSNFTLKIRSTKLEDSAMYFCASKRTQGNYGYTFGSGTRLTVV.

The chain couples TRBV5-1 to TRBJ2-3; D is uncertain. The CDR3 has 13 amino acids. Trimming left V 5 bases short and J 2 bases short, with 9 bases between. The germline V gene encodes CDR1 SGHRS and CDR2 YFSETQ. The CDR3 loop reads CASRGISTDTQYF. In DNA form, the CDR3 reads TGCGCCAGCAGGGGGATCTCCACAGATACGCAGTATTTT.

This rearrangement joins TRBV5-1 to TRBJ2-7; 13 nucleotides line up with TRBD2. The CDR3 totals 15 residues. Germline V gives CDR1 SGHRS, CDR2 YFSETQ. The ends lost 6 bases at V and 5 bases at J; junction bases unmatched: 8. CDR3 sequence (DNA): TGCGCCAGCACCCTGAGCGGACTAGCGGGGGACGAGCAGTACTTC. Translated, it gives CASTLSGLAGDEQYF.

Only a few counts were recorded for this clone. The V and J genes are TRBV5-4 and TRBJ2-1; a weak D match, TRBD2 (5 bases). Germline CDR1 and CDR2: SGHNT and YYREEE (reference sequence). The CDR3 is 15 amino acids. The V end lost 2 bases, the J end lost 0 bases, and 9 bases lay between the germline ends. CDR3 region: CASSLERTSYNEQFF. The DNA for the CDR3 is TGTGCCAGCAGCTTAGAGCGGACCTCCTACAATGAGCAGTTCTTC.

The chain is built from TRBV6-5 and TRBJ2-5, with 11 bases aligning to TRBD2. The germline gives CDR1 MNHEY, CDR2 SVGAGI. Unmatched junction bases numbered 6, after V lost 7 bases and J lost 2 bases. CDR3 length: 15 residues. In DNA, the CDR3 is TGTGCCAGCACCCTAGCGGGGGGCACTCAAGAGACCCAGTACTTC. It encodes CASTLAGGTQETQYF.

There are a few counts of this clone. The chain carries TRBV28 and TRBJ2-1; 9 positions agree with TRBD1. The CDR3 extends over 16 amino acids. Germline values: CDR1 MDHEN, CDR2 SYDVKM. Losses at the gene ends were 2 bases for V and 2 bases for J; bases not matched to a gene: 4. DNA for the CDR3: TGTGCCAGCAGTTTAACCGGGACAGGGCCCTACAATGAGCAGTTCTTC. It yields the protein CASSLTGTGPYNEQFF. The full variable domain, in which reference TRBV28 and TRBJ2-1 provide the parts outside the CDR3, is DVKVTQSSRYLVKRTGEKVFLECVQDMDHENMFWYRQDPGLGLRLIYFSYDVKMKEKGDIPEGYSVSREKKERFSLILESASTNQTSMYLCASSLTGTGPYNEQFFGPGTRLTVL.

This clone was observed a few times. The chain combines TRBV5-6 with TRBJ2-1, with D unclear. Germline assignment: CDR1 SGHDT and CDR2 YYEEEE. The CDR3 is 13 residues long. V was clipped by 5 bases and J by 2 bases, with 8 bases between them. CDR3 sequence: CASSQLAYNEQFF. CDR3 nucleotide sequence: TGTGCCAGCAGTCAGTTAGCCTACAATGAGCAGTTCTTC.

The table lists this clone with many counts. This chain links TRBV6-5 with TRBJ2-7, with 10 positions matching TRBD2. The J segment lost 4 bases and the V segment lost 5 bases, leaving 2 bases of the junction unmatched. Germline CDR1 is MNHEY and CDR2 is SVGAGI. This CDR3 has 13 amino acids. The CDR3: CASSTGLAYEQYF. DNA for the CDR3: TGTGCCAGCAGTACGGGACTAGCGTACGAGCAGTACTTC.

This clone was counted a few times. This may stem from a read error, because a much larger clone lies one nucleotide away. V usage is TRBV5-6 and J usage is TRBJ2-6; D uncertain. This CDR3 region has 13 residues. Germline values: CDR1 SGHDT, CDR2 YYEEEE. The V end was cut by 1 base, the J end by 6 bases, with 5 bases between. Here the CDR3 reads CASSLNLANVLTF. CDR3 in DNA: TGTGCCAGCAGCTTGAACCTGGCCAACGTCCTGACTTTC.

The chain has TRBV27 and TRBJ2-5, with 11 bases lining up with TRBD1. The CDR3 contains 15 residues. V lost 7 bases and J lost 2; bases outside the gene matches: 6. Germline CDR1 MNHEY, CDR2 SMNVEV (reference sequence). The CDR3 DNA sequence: TGTGCCAGCACCCGGACAGGGGGCGAGCAAGAGACCCAGTACTTC. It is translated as CASTRTGGEQETQYF.